The 5 T cell receptor beta chains reported below all come from one sample, sequenced in a study of cytomegalovirus exposure and HLA in healthy donors. PCR used 60 Vbeta primers and 13 Jbeta primers. Produced via immunoSEQ multiplex PCR; TCRdb's table is partial and in-frame only. The sample contains about 92,000 clones, 65% to 85% of which appear only once. Sequencing was carried out using PBMCs. The receptors shown here come from a girl aged 2 to 9 in good health and CMV-seropositive.

This chain uses TRBV6-1 with TRBJ1-2; D might be TRBD1 (6 bases). V gave up 8 bases and J gave up 4 bases, with 11 bases separating them. Germline assignment: CDR1 MNHNS and CDR2 SASEGT. This CDR3 spans 12 amino acids. The chain's CDR3 is CASGDTRYGYTF. The CDR3, as DNA: TGTGCCAGCGGGGACACCCGCTATGGCTACACCTTC.

The CDR3 loop is CASSSRAGANEKLFF. The CDR3 DNA follows: TGTGCCAGCAGCTCCCGGGCAGGGGCTAATGAAAAACTGTTTTTT. The rearrangement uses TRBV11-2 and TRBJ1-4, with D possibly TRBD1 on 6 matching bases. Germline V gene lookup returns CDR1 SGHAT and CDR2 FQNNGV. The germline V and J ends were trimmed by 4 bases and 3 bases, with 12 bases remaining between them. CDR3 length: 15 residues.

J is TRBJ1-3 and V is TRBV6-5; D ambiguous. Trimming stripped 5 bases from V and 4 bases from J, with 9 bases between. The germline CDR1 and CDR2 sequences are MNHEY and SVGAGI. The length of the CDR3 is 13 residues. The CDR3 is CASSPSGGNTIYF. In DNA form, the CDR3 reads TGTGCCAGCAGTCCCAGCGGGGGAAACACCATATATTTT.

The V gene is TRBV7-9, the J gene TRBJ2-1, with D perhaps matching TRBD2 (5 bases). The CDR3 is made up of 16 amino acids. Germline lookup yields CDR1 SEHNR and CDR2 FQNEAQ (reference sequence). V lost 9 bases to trimming and J lost 4 bases, with 22 bases between them. The CDR3 region is CASCGRGLRIYNEQFF. The CDR3 bases are TGTGCCAGTTGCGGACGCGGACTCAGGATATACAATGAGCAGTTCTTC.

This chain connects TRBV29-1 to TRBJ2-1; 9 nucleotides match TRBD1. Looked up from germline, CDR1 is SQVTM and CDR2 is ANQGSEA. There are 11 residues in the CDR3. Trimming took 7 bases from V and 7 from J; bases not matched to a gene: 2. The CDR3 DNA is TGCAGCGGGGGACAGGGAAATGAGCAGTTCTTC. It codes for CSGGQGNEQFF.